A few counts support the clone carrying this TCR beta chain. This entry is derived from a study of blood T cell repertoires in COVID-19. Clones were read by immunoSEQ multiplex PCR, and TCRdb kept only the in-frame ones, dropping some. The sample shows around 200,000 clones, over 80% of them seen only once. The source of this sequence is a woman aged 25 to 39 with COVID-19, enrolled during active disease. The sample comprised peripheral blood.

CDR3 coding DNA: TGCAGCGTCGTAACAGGGGCCAATGAGCAGTTCTTC. As protein: CSVVTGANEQFF. The chain carries TRBV29-1 and TRBJ2-1; TRBD1 matches at 7 bases. CDR1 is SQVTM and CDR2 is ANQGSEA in the germline V gene. The CDR3 is 12 amino acids. The V gene end was trimmed by 6 bases and the J gene end by 6 bases; junction bases not matched to a gene: 5.